These 31 T cell receptor beta chains were all obtained from the same sample, sequenced in a study of T cells after posttransplantation cyclophosphamide. TCRdb's copy holds only in-frame clones and misses some; the assay was immunoSEQ multiplex PCR. The sample comprises about 46,000 clones, roughly 92% of which are singletons, and 3% to 3.5% rests with the top ten. Specimen: PBMCs. These TCRs come from a woman aged 50 to 60 in good health and a related stem cell transplant donor.

The CDR3 loop is CASSGTANQPQHF. CDR3 DNA sequence: TGTGCCAGCAGCGGTACAGCCAATCAGCCCCAGCATTTT. V and J are TRBV7-3 and TRBJ1-5; D is undetermined. V lost 5 bases to trimming and J lost 3 bases, with 8 bases between them. The CDR3 is 13 residues long. Germline assignment: CDR1 SGHTA and CDR2 FQGTGA.

The chain has TRBV1 and TRBJ2-4; the table's D call, TRBD2, was not checked against the DNA. TRBV1 is a recognized pseudogene. The CDR3 runs to 23 residues. The CDR3 DNA follows: TGCACCAGCAGCCAAGACCCGACTTGGAGACTAGCGGGAGGCCAAACGGCCAAAAACATTCAGTACTTC. Protein product: CTSSQDPTWRLAGGQTAKNIQYF.

This sequence joins TRBV27 and TRBJ2-7, with 10 bases lining up with TRBD2. CDR1 and CDR2 (germline): MNHEY, SMNVEV (reference sequence). This CDR3 comprises 17 residues. The junction had 8 bases not matched to a gene; V was cut back by 3 bases and J by 0 bases. The DNA of the CDR3 is TGTGCCAGCAGTTTGTATAAGGGACTAGCGCCCTCCTACGAGCAGTACTTC. Protein sequence: CASSLYKGLAPSYEQYF.

The J gene is TRBJ2-7, the V gene TRBV13, with D maybe TRBD2 (7 bases). Germline V gene data show CDR1 as PRHDT and CDR2 as FYEKMQ (reference sequence). The V end was cut by 6 bases, the J end by 5 bases, with 14 bases between. The CDR3 runs to 13 residues. The DNA of the CDR3 is TGTGCCAGCAGACTTCCGGGGGGCAACGAGCAGTACTTC. Amino acids: CASRLPGGNEQYF.

The chain recombines TRBV15 with TRBJ2-7, with D perhaps matching TRBD1 (7 bases). The germline V and J ends were trimmed by 4 bases and 6 bases, with 16 bases remaining between them. Germline CDR1 reads LNHNV; CDR2 reads YYDKDF (reference sequence). This CDR3 is 14 amino acids long. The chain's CDR3 is CATSKTRQGGEQYF. CDR3 nucleotide sequence: TGTGCCACCAGCAAAACACGCCAGGGGGGCGAGCAGTACTTC. Filled out from reference TRBV15 and TRBJ2-7, the complete variable domain reads DAMVIQNPRYQVTQFGKPVTLSCSQTLNHNVMYWYQQKSSQAPKLLFHYYDKDFNNEADTPDNFQSRRPNTSFCFLDIRSPGLGDTAMYLCATSKTRQGGEQYFGPGTRLTVT.

The J gene is TRBJ1-6, the V gene TRBV10-2, with TRBD1 matching over 7 bases. After removal of 2 bases from V and 9 bases from J, the junction contained 4 bases not matched to a gene. Germline CDR1 and CDR2: WSHSY and SAAADI. There are 14 residues in the CDR3. This CDR3 reads CASSERTGSSPLHF. The CDR3 DNA follows: TGCGCCAGCAGTGAGAGGACAGGAAGTTCACCCCTCCACTTT.

The chain joins TRBV5-1 to TRBJ1-1; 8 nucleotides align to TRBD1. With 0 bases clipped from V and 3 bases from J, the junction kept 7 bases outside the gene matches. Germline V gene sequence: CDR1 SGHRS, CDR2 YFSETQ. The CDR3 is 16 residues long. The chain's CDR3 is CASSLGQGAGDTEAFF. The CDR3 coding sequence is TGCGCCAGCAGCTTGGGGCAGGGGGCAGGAGACACTGAAGCTTTCTTT.

On this clone: An end of the junction does not agree with germline; a read error may underlie this. The genes are TRBV29-1 and TRBJ2-7; 9 bases line up with TRBD1. This CDR3 contains 14 residues. Germline CDR1 SQVTM, CDR2 ANQGSEA. The CDR3 sequence is CSVTTGGSAYGQYF. The CDR3 DNA reads TGCAGCGTTACAACAGGGGGCTCTGCCTACGGGCAGTACTTC.

In its sample, this clone was seen once. The genes are TRBV11-2 and TRBJ1-1; unclear D gene. CDR3 length: 15 amino acids. The germline CDR1 and CDR2 sequences are SGHAT and FQNNGV. V gave up 5 bases and J gave up 0 bases, with 13 bases separating them. This CDR3 reads CASSLQALMNTEAFF. For the CDR3, the DNA is TGTGCCAGCAGCCTCCAGGCCCTAATGAACACTGAAGCTTTCTTT.

The chain carries TRBV4-1 and TRBJ1-1; no reliable D call. Trimming removed 0 bases from V and 1 base from J, with 6 bases in between. The CDR3 totals 14 residues. CDR1 is MGHRA, CDR2 YSYEKL, per germline. The chain's CDR3 is CASSQDGENTEAFF. The CDR3 DNA sequence: TGCGCCAGCAGCCAAGACGGGGAGAACACTGAAGCTTTCTTT.

The genes are TRBV15 and TRBJ1-3, with D possibly matching TRBD1 (6 bases). This CDR3 contains 15 residues. V lost 1 base, J lost 0 bases, and 7 bases lay in between. CDR1 and CDR2 from the germline V gene are LNHNV and YYDKDF (reference sequence). The CDR3: CATSRGQDSGNTIYF. The CDR3 DNA follows: TGTGCCACCAGCAGAGGACAGGACTCTGGAAACACCATATATTTT.

J is TRBJ2-2 and V is TRBV19; 12 bases map to TRBD2. CDR1 and CDR2 from the germline V gene are LNHDA and SQIVND (reference sequence). V trimming: 7 bases; J trimming: 7 bases; junction bases outside the gene matches: 4. The CDR3 is 14 amino acids. The CDR3 DNA reads TGTGCCAGTACCGGACTAGCGGGGAGCGGGGAGCTGTTTTTT. Translated: CASTGLAGSGELFF.

The chain recombines TRBV11-2 with TRBJ2-2; 8 bases are shared with TRBD1. CDR3 size: 15 residues. Per the germline V gene, CDR1 is SGHAT and CDR2 is FQNNGV. V was clipped by 5 bases and J by 6 bases; unmatched bases: 8. The CDR3 region is CASSIYRGSAGELFF. CDR3 DNA: TGTGCCAGCAGCATATACAGGGGGTCGGCCGGGGAGCTGTTTTTT.

The chain combines TRBV5-1 with TRBJ2-1, with TRBD1 identical over 7 bases. The trim removed 3 bases at V and 8 bases at J, leaving 11 bases unmatched. This CDR3 is built from 15 residues. Germline V gene sequence: CDR1 SGHRS, CDR2 YFSETQ. The CDR3: CASSSRQGGPYEQFF. The CDR3 DNA sequence: TGCGCCAGCAGCTCCAGACAGGGTGGTCCCTATGAGCAGTTCTTC.

This chain joins TRBV19 and TRBJ2-1, with 8 bases lining up with TRBD2. The CDR3 is made up of 17 amino acids. Germline CDR1 reads LNHDA; CDR2 reads SQIVND (reference sequence). Germline trimming cut 2 bases from V and 1 base from J; bases unmatched to any gene: 7. CDR3 in amino acids: CASSIFASGSSYNEQFF. The CDR3, as DNA: TGTGCCAGTAGTATATTCGCCAGCGGGAGTTCCTACAATGAGCAGTTCTTC.

This clone occurred once. The chain carries TRBV5-1 and TRBJ1-1, with D maybe TRBD1 (5 bases). The germline V gene has CDR1 SGHRS and CDR2 YFSETQ. V was pared by 1 base and J by 5 bases, with 12 bases between. The CDR3 consists of 14 residues. CDR3 in DNA: TGCGCCAGCAGCTTGATAGGGGCGGAAACTGAAGCTTTCTTT. Protein product: CASSLIGAETEAFF.

The chain joins TRBV5-1 to TRBJ2-2, with D possibly TRBD2 on 6 matching bases. CDR3 length: 15 residues. Germline CDR1 reads SGHRS; CDR2 reads YFSETQ. The ends were cut back, 4 bases at V and 6 bases at J, with 16 bases in the middle. The CDR3 DNA is TGCGCCAGCAGCCCGGAGGGTCTTAGGCCCGGGGAGCTGTTTTTT. Amino acid sequence: CASSPEGLRPGELFF.

V and J are TRBV6-6 and TRBJ2-3, with TRBD2 identical over 9 bases. The V gene's germline CDR1 is MNHNY and CDR2 SVGAGI (reference sequence). This CDR3 is built from 15 residues. J gave up 4 bases and V 8 bases, and 10 bases lay outside the gene matches. The CDR3 sequence is CASASARGGADTQYF. The CDR3 DNA reads TGTGCCAGCGCATCGGCGCGGGGGGGCGCAGATACGCAGTATTTT.

This rearrangement joins TRBV19 to TRBJ1-5; D not resolved. The germline V gene encodes CDR1 LNHDA and CDR2 SQIVND (reference sequence). The germline V and J ends were trimmed by 4 bases and 5 bases, with 9 bases remaining between them. The CDR3 covers 13 residues. DNA for the CDR3: TGTGCCAGTAGTACGTCCCCCGATCAGCCCCAGCATTTT. This encodes CASSTSPDQPQHF.

The chain is built from TRBV7-9 and TRBJ2-1; D gene uncertain. Trimming removed 1 base from V and 3 bases from J, with 7 bases in between. CDR3 length equals 14 residues. CDR1 and CDR2 (germline): SEHNR, FQNEAQ (reference sequence). CDR3 in DNA: TGTGCCAGCAGCTTAGAGTCGGGCTACAATGAGCAGTTCTTC. This encodes CASSLESGYNEQFF.

The J gene is TRBJ1-5, the V gene TRBV10-1; TRBD1 matches 8 bases. The CDR3 is 16 amino acids. Germline V gives CDR1 WNHNN, CDR2 SYGVQD (reference sequence). V trimming: 8 bases; J trimming: 3 bases; junction bases outside the gene matches: 12. CDR3 DNA: TGCGCCAGCCCCGGTGGAGGACAGGGCAACAATCAGCCCCAGCATTTT. Protein product: CASPGGGQGNNQPQHF.

V usage is TRBV6-6 and J usage is TRBJ2-1, with D tentatively TRBD2 (6 bases). This CDR3 spans 13 amino acids. Looked up from germline, CDR1 is MNHNY and CDR2 is SVGAGI (reference sequence). V dropped 5 bases and J dropped 5 bases, with 10 bases sitting between them. The CDR3 bases are TGTGCCAGCAGTCGACTAGTTGACAATGAGCAGTTCTTC. Amino acid sequence: CASSRLVDNEQFF.

This chain links TRBV7-2 with TRBJ1-1; a possible D gene is TRBD1 (5 bases). V gave up 0 bases and J gave up 0 bases, with 17 bases separating them. The CDR3 length is 18 residues. Germline assignment: CDR1 SGHTA and CDR2 FQGNSA. The CDR3 here is CASSLAYPGSGMNTEAFF. The DNA for the CDR3 is TGTGCCAGCAGCTTAGCATATCCAGGGTCCGGTATGAACACTGAAGCTTTCTTT.

This chain links TRBV10-3 with TRBJ1-2; 9 bases are a match to TRBD1. The length of the CDR3 is 14 residues. With V trimmed by 2 bases and J by 6 bases, 4 bases remained unmatched. From germline, CDR1 is ENHRY and CDR2 SYGVKD. The CDR3 reads CAISETGGLNGYTF. The CDR3, as DNA: TGTGCCATCAGTGAGACAGGGGGCTTGAATGGCTACACCTTC.

The CDR3 region has the DNA TGTGCCAGCAGCCAATCTACCGGGACTAGTCCTGGGGCCAACGTCCTGACTTTC. This codes for CASSQSTGTSPGANVLTF. The chain has TRBV4-2 and TRBJ2-6, with 8 nucleotides matching TRBD2. This CDR3 region has 18 residues. The V and J ends lost 2 bases and 2 bases, in that order; junction bases with no gene match: 8. Germline CDR1 and CDR2: LGHNA and YNFKEQ.

The V call is TRBV28, the J call TRBJ2-3, with a tentative D call TRBD1 (5 bases). Trimming removed 1 base from V and 2 bases from J, with 13 bases in between. Germline CDR1 MDHEN, CDR2 SYDVKM. The CDR3 covers 16 residues. CDR3 in amino acids: CASSLSPGRATDTQYF. The DNA of the CDR3 is TGTGCCAGCAGTTTATCCCCTGGCAGGGCCACAGATACGCAGTATTTT.

The J gene is TRBJ2-1, the V gene TRBV2, with D possibly matching TRBD1 (5 bases). The CDR3 totals 13 residues. Trimming removed 3 bases from V and 9 bases from J, with 12 bases in between. Germline V lookup: CDR1 SNHLY, CDR2 FYNNEI. This CDR3 is CASSDNRGTEQFF. The DNA for the CDR3 is TGTGCCAGCAGTGACAATAGGGGTACTGAGCAGTTCTTC.

The chain recombines TRBV5-1 with TRBJ2-5; weak D call: TRBD2 (5 bases). CDR1 and CDR2 (germline): SGHRS, YFSETQ. CDR3 size: 14 residues. The ends were cut back, 4 bases at V and 2 bases at J, with 12 bases in the middle. CDR3 protein: CASSPVPGQETQYF. For the CDR3, the DNA is TGCGCCAGCAGCCCTGTGCCGGGACAAGAGACCCAGTACTTC.

The chain couples TRBV30 to TRBJ2-7; no definite D call. Per the germline V gene, CDR1 is GTSNPN and CDR2 is SVGIG (reference sequence). CDR3 size: 13 residues. The V gene lost 1 base and the J gene lost 7 bases, with 14 bases spanning the gap. For the CDR3, the DNA is TGTGCCTGGAGTGCGAGCGCGTCCGGGGAGCAGTACTTC. Residues: CAWSASASGEQYF.

The chain employs TRBV28 and TRBJ1-2; 7 bases line up with TRBD1. The germline gives CDR1 MDHEN, CDR2 SYDVKM. The CDR3 loop spans 13 amino acids. Losses at the gene ends were 3 bases for V and 4 bases for J; bases not matched to a gene: 2. This CDR3 reads CASSFGTVYGYTF. DNA of the CDR3: TGTGCCAGCAGTTTTGGGACAGTCTATGGCTACACCTTC.

The genes are TRBV5-1 and TRBJ2-3, with D possibly being TRBD2 (5 bases). The germline V and J ends were trimmed by 7 bases and 0 bases, with 15 bases remaining between them. The length of the CDR3 is 15 residues. Germline-derived CDR1 and CDR2 are SGHRS and YFSETQ. CDR3: CASLVGVSSTDTQYF. The CDR3 DNA follows: TGCGCCAGCTTAGTCGGGGTTTCTAGCACAGATACGCAGTATTTT.